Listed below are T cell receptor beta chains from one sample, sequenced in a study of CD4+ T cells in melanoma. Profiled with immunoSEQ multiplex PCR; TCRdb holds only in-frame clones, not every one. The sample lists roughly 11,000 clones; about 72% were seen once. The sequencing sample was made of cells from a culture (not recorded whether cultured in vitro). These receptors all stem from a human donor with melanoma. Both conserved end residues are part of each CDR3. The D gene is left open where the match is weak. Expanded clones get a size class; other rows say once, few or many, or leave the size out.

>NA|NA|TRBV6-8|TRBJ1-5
TGTGCCAGCAGTTACTCCCCGGACAGAGCGTTGAGCAATCAGCCCCAGCATTTT
CASSYSPDRALSNQPQHF
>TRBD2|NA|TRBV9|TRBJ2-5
TGTGCCAGCAGCGTAGATTGGGGGGGAGAGACCCAGTACTTC
CASSVDWGGETQYF
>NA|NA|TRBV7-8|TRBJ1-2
TGTGCCAGCAGCTTAGAGCGGGCATTCTATGGCTACACCTTC
CASSLERAFYGYTF
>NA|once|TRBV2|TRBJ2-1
TGTGCCAGCAGTGAAGGGGACCGGCTGGGTAATGAGCAGTTCTTC
CASSEGDRLGNEQFF
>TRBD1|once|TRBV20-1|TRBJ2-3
TGCAGTGCTAGCTTCACGACAGGGCGTTATTTT
CSASFTTGRYF
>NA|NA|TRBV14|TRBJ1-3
TGTGCCAGCAGCCAATCTCGGCTCAGGGGAAGGGACACCATATATTTT
CASSQSRLRGRDTIYF
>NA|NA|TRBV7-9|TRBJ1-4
TGTGCCAGCAGCTTACGGCGGAATGAAAAACTGTTTTTT
CASSLRRNEKLFF
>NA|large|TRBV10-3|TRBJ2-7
TGTGCCATCAGTGCGAACGGAATGGGCGAGCAGTACTTC
CAISANGMGEQYF
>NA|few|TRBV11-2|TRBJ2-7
TGTGCCAGCAGCAGTCACTTCGAGCAGTACTTC
CASSSHFEQYF
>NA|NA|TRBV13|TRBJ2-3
TGTGCCAGCAGCTTACAAACGAGCAGGGGTGGAGATACGCAGTATTTT
CASSLQTSRGGDTQYF
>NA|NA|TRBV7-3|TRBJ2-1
TGTGCCAGCAGCCCAAAGGGTATCGGGGGAATAGAAGAGCAGTTCTTC
CASSPKGIGGIEEQFF
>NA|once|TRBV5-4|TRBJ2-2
TGTGCCAGCAGCTTGACGAACACCGGGGAGCTGTTTTTT
CASSLTNTGELFF
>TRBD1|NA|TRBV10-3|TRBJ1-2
TGTGCCAGCGAACAGGGGAACTATGGCTACACCTTC
CASEQGNYGYTF
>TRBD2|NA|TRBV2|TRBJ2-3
TGTGCCAGCAGCTTAGGACTAGCGGGGGACCCACTCACAGATACGCAGTATTTT
CASSLGLAGDPLTDTQYF
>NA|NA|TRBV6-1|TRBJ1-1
TGTGCCAGCACTATCGGGAACACTGAAGCTTTCTTT
CASTIGNTEAFF
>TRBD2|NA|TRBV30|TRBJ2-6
TGTGCCTGGACGGGCGGGGGGGCTTTTTATGGGGCCAACGTCCTGACTTTC
CAWTGGGAFYGANVLTF
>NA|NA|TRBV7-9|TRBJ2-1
TGTGCCAGCTCCCACCGGCGGGGCTCCTACAATGAGCAGTTCTTC
CASSHRRGSYNEQFF
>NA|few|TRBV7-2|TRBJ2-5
TGTGCCAGCAGCTGGCCGGCTAGTGTAAGAGAGACCCAGTACTTC
CASSWPASVRETQYF
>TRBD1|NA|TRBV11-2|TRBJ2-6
TGTGCCAGCAGCTCTTACAGGGGTGAGGCCAACGTCCTGACTTTC
CASSSYRGEANVLTF
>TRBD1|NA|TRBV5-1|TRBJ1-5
TGCGCCAGCAGCTGGACAGGGGGCAGCAATCAGCCCCAGCATTTT
CASSWTGGSNQPQHF
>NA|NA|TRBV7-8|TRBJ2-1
TGTGCCAGCAGCTTCTCTTTAGCGCCGATCAATGAGCAGTTCTTC
CASSFSLAPINEQFF
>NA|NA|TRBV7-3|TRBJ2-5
TGTGCCAGCAGCCTGACCCCCTTCGGGGGAGAGACCCAGTACTTC
CASSLTPFGGETQYF
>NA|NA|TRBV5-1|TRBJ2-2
TGCGCCAGCAGCACCCCTCTAGCCCCCGGGGAGCTGTTTTTT
CASSTPLAPGELFF
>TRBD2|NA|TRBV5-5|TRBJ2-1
TGTGCCAGCAGCCACACTAGCGGGGGGCAGTACAATGAGCAGTTCTTC
CASSHTSGGQYNEQFF
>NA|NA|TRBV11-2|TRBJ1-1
TGTGCCAGCAGCTCCCGTGCGGCTTCGGGCACTGAAGCTTTCTTT
CASSSRAASGTEAFF
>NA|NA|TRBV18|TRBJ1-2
TGTGCCAGCTCACCACCGGAACGCGGGAGGAACTATGGCTACACCTTC
CASSPPERGRNYGYTF
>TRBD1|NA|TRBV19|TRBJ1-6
TGTGCCAGTAGTGAAACAGGGGAATCACCCCTCCACTTT
CASSETGESPLHF
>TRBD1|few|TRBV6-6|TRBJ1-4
TGTGCCAGCAGTTCCGGGACAGGGTTAAAATATGAAAAACTGTTTTTT
CASSSGTGLKYEKLFF
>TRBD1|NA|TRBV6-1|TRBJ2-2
TGTGCCAGCAGGGAAACAGGGGGGAGAACCGGGGAGCTGTTTTTT
CASRETGGRTGELFF
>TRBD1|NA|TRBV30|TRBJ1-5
TGTGCCTGGAGTCCAGGGGGCGGTCAGCCCCAGCATTTT
CAWSPGGGQPQHF
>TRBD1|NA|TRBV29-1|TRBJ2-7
TGCAGCGTTGCGGGACAGGGATCCGACGAGCAGTACTTC
CSVAGQGSDEQYF
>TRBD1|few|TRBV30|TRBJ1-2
TGTGCCTGGAAGGGGGCGATCGCTGGCTACACCTTC
CAWKGAIAGYTF
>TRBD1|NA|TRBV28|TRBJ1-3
TGTGCCAGCAATGGTCCGAGGACAGGGCTATATTTT
CASNGPRTGLYF
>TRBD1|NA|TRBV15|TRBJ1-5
TGTGCCACCAGCAGAGGGATGGCAGGGGGCTTTCAGCCCCAGCATTTT
CATSRGMAGGFQPQHF
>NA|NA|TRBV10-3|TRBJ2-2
TGTGCCATCAGTGACTGGTCCGGGGGCACCGGGGAGCTGTTTTTT
CAISDWSGGTGELFF
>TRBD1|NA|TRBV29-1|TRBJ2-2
TGCAGCGTTGGAAAAACAGGGGACACCGGGGAGCTGTTTTTT
CSVGKTGDTGELFF
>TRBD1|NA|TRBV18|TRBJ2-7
TGTGCCAGCTCCCATGGGACAGGCCGACGGGGCTACGAGCAGTACTTC
CASSHGTGRRGYEQYF
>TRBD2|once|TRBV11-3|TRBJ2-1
TGTGCCAGCAGCTCCGCGGGGGGGCCCCACAATGAGCAGTTCTTC
CASSSAGGPHNEQFF
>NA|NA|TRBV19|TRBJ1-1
TGTGCCAGTAGGGAGGACGGACGGAGATGGGGAGCTTTCTTT
CASREDGRRWGAFF
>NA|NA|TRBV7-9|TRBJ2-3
TGTGCCAGCAGCTTAGTAAGCACAGATACGCAGTATTTT
CASSLVSTDTQYF
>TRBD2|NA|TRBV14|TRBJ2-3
TGTGCCAGCAGCCAAGATCTCGGTGGGACTATGAGCACAGATACGCAGTATTTT
CASSQDLGGTMSTDTQYF
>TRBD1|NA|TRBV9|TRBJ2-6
TGTGCCAGCAGCGCGGACAGGGGAGGTGCTTTAAGCTCTGGGGCCAACGTCCTGACTTTC
CASSADRGGALSSGANVLTF